A single sample gave rise to the 17 T cell receptor beta chains below, sequenced in a study of shared clonotypes between healthy human individuals. Profiled with immunoSEQ multiplex PCR; TCRdb holds only in-frame clones, not every one. The table shows a few million clones, with more than 85% occurring only once. What was sequenced was naive CD4+ T cells from PBMCs. Subset described: CD45RA+ positively selected. The source is a young man in good health. Some clones in this sample may be carry-over from other donors' samples.

The chain recombines TRBV28 with TRBJ2-7; TRBD1 matches 11 bases. V shed 10 bases and J 3 bases; nucleotides not matched to a gene: 8. Germline CDR1 reads MDHEN; CDR2 reads SYDVKM. CDR3 length: 14 residues. As DNA, the CDR3 is TGTGCCACTCGACCGGGACAGGGGGTCTACGAGCAGTACTTC. This gives the protein CATRPGQGVYEQYF.

The chain recombines TRBV7-9 with TRBJ1-2; D uncertain. CDR1 SEHNR and CDR2 FQNEAQ come from the germline V gene (reference sequence). The ends were cut back, 2 bases at V and 7 bases at J, with 11 bases in the middle. This CDR3 comprises 13 residues. The CDR3 DNA follows: TGTGCCAGCAGCTTAATCTTCGGTCGTGGCTACACCTTC. Translated, it gives CASSLIFGRGYTF.

This clone was recorded only once. The chain combines TRBV5-4 with TRBJ2-5; D is possibly TRBD1 (5 bases). In germline, CDR1 is SGHNT, CDR2 YYREEE (reference sequence). The V end was cut by 3 bases, the J end by 5 bases, with 14 bases between. The CDR3 has 14 amino acids. In DNA form, the CDR3 reads TGTGCCAGCAGCTCGACAGCTAATACGGAGACCCAGTACTTC. Translating it yields CASSSTANTETQYF.

The rearrangement links TRBV5-1 to TRBJ2-7; 10 nucleotides line up with TRBD2. Germline values: CDR1 SGHRS, CDR2 YFSETQ. The CDR3 loop spans 17 amino acids. The trim removed 0 bases at V and 3 bases at J, leaving 9 bases unmatched. CDR3 amino acids: CASSLEAGGPNGYEQYF. The CDR3 DNA sequence: TGCGCCAGCAGCTTGGAAGCGGGAGGGCCGAATGGCTACGAGCAGTACTTC.

The chain links TRBV10-3 to TRBJ2-5, with TRBD1 matching over 10 bases. The CDR3 runs to 15 residues. Trimming at V came to 10 bases and at J to 3 bases, leaving 11 bases not matched to a gene. The V gene's germline CDR1 is ENHRY and CDR2 SYGVKD. The CDR3 DNA follows: TGTGCCACACGGGACAGGGGATATGAAGAAGAGACCCAGTACTTC. This translates into CATRDRGYEEETQYF.

This chain uses TRBV11-2 with TRBJ2-6; D gene uncertain. The germline CDR1 and CDR2 sequences are SGHAT and FQNNGV. The CDR3 is made up of 16 amino acids. V was shortened by 6 bases and J by 2 bases, with 14 bases between the two germline ends. The CDR3 DNA reads TGTGCCAGCAGTCCCCTGCAGTTTGCTGGGGCCAACGTCCTGACTTTC. Its translation: CASSPLQFAGANVLTF.

This chain joins TRBV28 and TRBJ1-5; maybe TRBD1 (5 bases). Germline assignment: CDR1 MDHEN and CDR2 SYDVKM. Trimming removed 2 bases at V and 4 bases at J, with 9 bases between. The CDR3 loop spans 14 amino acids. The CDR3 DNA sequence: TGTGCCAGCAGTTTACAGGGCCCTAATCAGCCCCAGCATTTT. Its translation: CASSLQGPNQPQHF.

This chain uses TRBV30 with TRBJ2-5; D remains ambiguous. Germline CDR1 is GTSNPN and CDR2 is SVGIG (reference sequence). The V and J ends lost 5 bases and 4 bases respectively, with 11 bases between them. The CDR3 loop spans 12 amino acids. The CDR3 reads CAWGPVIETQYF. The CDR3 DNA follows: TGTGCCTGGGGCCCGGTAATAGAGACCCAGTACTTC.

The chain combines TRBV7-9 with TRBJ1-6; 10 positions match TRBD1. Losses at the gene ends were 5 bases for V and 10 bases for J; bases not matched to a gene: 8. The CDR3 is 15 amino acids. The V gene's germline CDR1 is SEHNR and CDR2 FQNEAQ (reference sequence). This CDR3 reads CASSPGDRGQSPLHF. In DNA form, the CDR3 reads TGTGCCAGCAGCCCCGGGGACAGGGGACAATCACCCCTCCACTTT.

The CDR3 DNA sequence: TGTGCCACCAGCCGGGGCCAGATACTAGTTAGCAATCAGCCCCAGCATTTT. Encoded protein: CATSRGQILVSNQPQHF. This chain links TRBV15 with TRBJ1-5; D possibly corresponds to TRBD1 (5 bases). Germline V CDR1 and CDR2: LNHNV, YYDKDF (reference sequence). V lost 5 bases, J lost 0 bases, and 17 bases lay in between. This CDR3 is 17 amino acids long.

This rearrangement joins TRBV18 to TRBJ1-2; 9 bases fit TRBD1. The V segment lost 4 bases and the J segment 10 bases; nucleotides outside the gene matches: 4. The CDR3 is 12 residues long. CDR1 KGHSH and CDR2 LQKENI come from the germline V gene. CDR3 in DNA: TGTGCCAGCTCACGGGACAGGGAGGTCTACACCTTC. Protein product: CASSRDREVYTF.

In DNA, the CDR3 is TGTGCCAGCAGCGCCGATCGGCAGCCCCAGCATTTT. The encoded protein is CASSADRQPQHF. The V gene is TRBV7-9, the J gene TRBJ1-5; unclear D gene. V lost 5 bases to trimming and J lost 7 bases, with 9 bases between them. This CDR3 comprises 12 residues. Germline values: CDR1 SEHNR, CDR2 FQNEAQ (reference sequence).

The chain couples TRBV28 to TRBJ2-1, with TRBD2 matching 8 bases. The CDR3 has 15 residues. CDR1 is MDHEN and CDR2 is SYDVKM in the germline V gene. V lost 5 bases to trimming and J lost 0 bases; unmatched junction nucleotides: 3. The CDR3 protein is CASSREGGSYNEQFF. CDR3 nucleotide sequence: TGTGCCAGCAGTCGGGAGGGCGGCTCCTACAATGAGCAGTTCTTC.

The chain carries TRBV5-1 and TRBJ2-5; the D is unclear. This CDR3 has 16 residues. V was trimmed by 2 bases and J by 5 bases, leaving 19 bases between them. Germline CDR1 and CDR2: SGHRS and YFSETQ. The CDR3 coding sequence is TGCGCCAGCAGCTTAGTTGGTGGCCGCCTGGGGGAGACCCAGTACTTC. This translates into CASSLVGGRLGETQYF.

Comments on this clone: Additional DNA sequences in this sample encode the identical CDR3. The chain carries TRBV7-2 and TRBJ2-7; TRBD2 aligns across 7 bases. The CDR3 covers 14 residues. V lost 1 base and J lost 5; bases outside the gene matches: 5. CDR1 and CDR2 (germline): SGHTA, FQGNSA. CDR3 DNA: TGTGCCAGCAGCTTAGGCGGGAGCCGGAACGAGCAGTACTTC. Translation: CASSLGGSRNEQYF.

The chain is built from TRBV29-1 and TRBJ1-5; possible D gene TRBD1, 5 bases. CDR3 length: 13 residues. CDR1 is SQVTM, CDR2 ANQGSEA, per germline. Trimming shortened V by 3 bases and J by 9 bases, and 15 bases separated the two germline ends. In nucleotides, the CDR3 is TGCAGCGTTGAGGCCTCGGGGGGAGGGCCCCAGCATTTT. Its protein product is CSVEASGGGPQHF.

This clone was detected only once. This rearrangement joins TRBV27 to TRBJ1-5; tentative D call: TRBD1 (6 bases). The CDR3 is made up of 14 amino acids. Germline CDR1 is MNHEY and CDR2 is SMNVEV (reference sequence). V gave up 6 bases and J gave up 4 bases, with 13 bases separating them. The chain's CDR3 is CASSMDSLNQPQHF. The CDR3, as DNA: TGTGCCAGCAGCATGGACAGTTTAAATCAGCCCCAGCATTTT.